The entry below gives a single T cell receptor (beta chain) sequence along with its context. There are 17 residues in the CDR3. The germline V gene has CDR1 LGHNA and CDR2 YNFKEQ. V was shortened by 1 base and J by 3 bases, with 19 bases between the two germline ends. The data belong to a study of blood T cell repertoires in COVID-19. Background on the study: The study drew acute and convalescent COVID-19 samples from the United States, Italy and Spain. In each case, the material was cDNA or gDNA derived from T cells, B-cell-depleted T cells, or PBMCs.

Study processing details: Estimation of nucleated cell counts was performed using reference gene primer amplification. Sequencing was performed with immunoSEQ multiplex PCR; in TCRdb, only in-frame clones are kept and a portion is missing. The V and J calls and clone size were taken over from that table, and D and trimming were inferred from the DNA. The data show 150,000 or so clones, about 88% seen once. The J gene is TRBJ2-7, the V gene TRBV4-2; TRBD2 might be the D (6 bases). The receptor was derived from a man aged 60 to 69 with active or convalescent COVID-19. The material sequenced was peripheral blood. The CDR3 is CASSQGGGGQSYYEQYF. The CDR3 nucleotides read TGTGCCAGCAGCCAAGGGGGAGGCGGACAATCTTACTACGAGCAGTACTTC.